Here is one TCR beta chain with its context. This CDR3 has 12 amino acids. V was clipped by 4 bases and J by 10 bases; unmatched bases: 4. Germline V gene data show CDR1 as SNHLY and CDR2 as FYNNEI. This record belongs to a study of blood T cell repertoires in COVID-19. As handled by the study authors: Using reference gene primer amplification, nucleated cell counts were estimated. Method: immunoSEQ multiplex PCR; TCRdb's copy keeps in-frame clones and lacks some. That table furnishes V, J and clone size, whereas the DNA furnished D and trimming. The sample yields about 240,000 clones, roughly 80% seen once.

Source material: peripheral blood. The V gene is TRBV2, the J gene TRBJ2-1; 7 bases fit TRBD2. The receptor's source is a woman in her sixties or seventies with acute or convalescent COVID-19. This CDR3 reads CASSVDSGEQFF. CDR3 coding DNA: TGTGCCAGCAGTGTTGATAGCGGGGAGCAGTTCTTC.